This is a list of T cell receptor beta chains from one sample in a study of early T cells in non-severe SARS-CoV-2 infection. TCRdb re-called the 5' RACE reads through MiXCR, storing one row per CDR3 protein. The sample consists of tens of thousands of distinct CDR3 sequences, approximately 10% of them appearing once. Sequenced input: whole blood. Receptors were obtained from an adult who was a healthcare worker with PCR-confirmed SARS-CoV-2 infection or an uninfected control (not recorded which). Both conserved end residues are part of each CDR3. The order of the fields is V gene, J gene, D gene, clone size, CDR3 length, CDR3 protein, CDR3 DNA. A D gene is named only where the DNA matches it firmly. Clone size appears in some rows only: once, few, many, or a class for an expanded clone.

V gene: TRBV25-1; J gene: TRBJ1-2; D gene: TRBD1; clone size: .; CDR3 length: 14; CDR3 protein: CASSDRQGGRGYTF; CDR3 DNA: TGTGCCAGCAGTGATAGACAGGGAGGAAGAGGCTACACCTTC
V gene: TRBV9; J gene: TRBJ1-1; D gene: .; clone size: many; CDR3 length: 14; CDR3 protein: CASSVSAENTEAFF; CDR3 DNA: TGTGCCAGCAGCGTATCGGCCGAAAACACTGAAGCTTTCTTT
V gene: TRBV20-1; J gene: TRBJ2-1; D gene: .; clone size: few; CDR3 length: 10; CDR3 protein: CSALSNEQFF; CDR3 DNA: TGCAGTGCTCTAAGCAATGAGCAGTTCTTC
V gene: TRBV6-2/TRBV6-3; J gene: TRBJ2-7; D gene: .; clone size: once; CDR3 length: 16; CDR3 protein: CASSYSLGAHSYEQYF; CDR3 DNA: TGTGCCAGCAGTTACTCTTTGGGCGCTCACTCTTACGAGCAGTACTTC
V gene: TRBV5-1; J gene: TRBJ2-5; D gene: TRBD2; clone size: .; CDR3 length: 18; CDR3 protein: CASSLVAATGGGQETQYF; CDR3 DNA: TGCGCCAGCAGCTTGGTGGCCGCGACGGGAGGGGGCCAAGAGACCCAGTACTTC
V gene: TRBV29-1; J gene: TRBJ1-1; D gene: .; clone size: many; CDR3 length: 13; CDR3 protein: CSVWDPFTTEAFF; CDR3 DNA: TGCAGCGTGTGGGACCCTTTTACCACTGAAGCTTTCTTT
V gene: TRBV5-1; J gene: TRBJ2-1; D gene: .; clone size: .; CDR3 length: 16; CDR3 protein: CASTRPGVSSYNEQFF; CDR3 DNA: TGCGCCAGCACCCGCCCCGGGGTAAGCTCCTACAATGAGCAGTTCTTC
V gene: TRBV7-2; J gene: TRBJ2-3; D gene: TRBD2; clone size: few; CDR3 length: 14; CDR3 protein: CASSYGGARDTQYF; CDR3 DNA: TGTGCCAGCAGCTACGGGGGGGCCAGAGATACGCAGTATTTT
V gene: TRBV6-5; J gene: TRBJ2-5; D gene: .; clone size: .; CDR3 length: 14; CDR3 protein: CASSYSGRGETQYF; CDR3 DNA: TGTGCCAGCAGTTACTCGGGTAGGGGAGAGACCCAGTACTTC
V gene: TRBV19; J gene: TRBJ2-3; D gene: TRBD2; clone size: few; CDR3 length: 17; CDR3 protein: CASTPRATSGTSGTQYF; CDR3 DNA: TGTGCCAGTACCCCCCGGGCGACTAGCGGGACTTCCGGTACGCAGTATTTT
V gene: TRBV19; J gene: TRBJ1-4; D gene: TRBD1; clone size: .; CDR3 length: 15; CDR3 protein: CASSMGGTGGEKLFF; CDR3 DNA: TGTGCCAGTAGTATGGGAGGGACAGGAGGTGAAAAACTGTTTTTT
V gene: TRBV9; J gene: TRBJ1-2; D gene: TRBD1; clone size: .; CDR3 length: 14; CDR3 protein: CASSVSGTGYGYTF; CDR3 DNA: TGTGCCAGCAGTGTAAGCGGGACAGGCTATGGCTACACCTTC
V gene: TRBV3-1; J gene: TRBJ2-5; D gene: .; clone size: .; CDR3 length: 12; CDR3 protein: CASSQGRETQYF; CDR3 DNA: TGTGCCAGCAGCCAAGGGCGTGAGACCCAGTACTTC
V gene: TRBV12-3/TRBV12-4; J gene: TRBJ2-2; D gene: .; clone size: .; CDR3 length: 14; CDR3 protein: CASTEGGPTGELFF; CDR3 DNA: TGTGCCAGCACCGAAGGAGGGCCCACCGGGGAGCTGTTTTTT
V gene: TRBV20-1; J gene: TRBJ2-2; D gene: .; clone size: few; CDR3 length: 14; CDR3 protein: CSARDPQGPGELFF; CDR3 DNA: TGCAGTGCTAGAGATCCGCAGGGGCCCGGGGAGCTGTTTTTT
V gene: TRBV20-1; J gene: TRBJ2-2; D gene: TRBD1; clone size: few; CDR3 length: 14; CDR3 protein: CSARGTGNTGELFF; CDR3 DNA: TGCAGTGCTAGGGGGACAGGGAACACCGGGGAGCTGTTTTTT
V gene: TRBV9; J gene: TRBJ2-5; D gene: .; clone size: many; CDR3 length: 13; CDR3 protein: CASSPDGSGAQYF; CDR3 DNA: TGTGCCAGCAGCCCGGACGGTTCGGGGGCCCAGTACTTC
V gene: TRBV9; J gene: TRBJ1-4; D gene: .; clone size: few; CDR3 length: 13; CDR3 protein: CASSPDGWEKLFF; CDR3 DNA: TGTGCCAGCAGCCCCGACGGCTGGGAAAAACTGTTTTTT
V gene: TRBV7-9; J gene: TRBJ2-5; D gene: .; clone size: many; CDR3 length: 13; CDR3 protein: CASSANFQETQYF; CDR3 DNA: TGTGCCAGCAGCGCAAATTTCCAAGAGACCCAGTACTTC
V gene: TRBV2; J gene: TRBJ2-5; D gene: .; clone size: .; CDR3 length: 13; CDR3 protein: CASKQGAQETQYF; CDR3 DNA: TGTGCCAGCAAGCAGGGCGCCCAAGAGACCCAGTACTTC
V gene: TRBV5-4; J gene: TRBJ2-1; D gene: .; clone size: .; CDR3 length: 11; CDR3 protein: CASSYGSEQFF; CDR3 DNA: TGTGCCAGCAGCTACGGTAGTGAGCAGTTCTTC
V gene: TRBV29-1; J gene: TRBJ2-3; D gene: TRBD1; clone size: few; CDR3 length: 11; CDR3 protein: CSVVARDSHFF; CDR3 DNA: TGCAGCGTTGTCGCCCGGGACAGCCATTTTTTT
V gene: TRBV28; J gene: TRBJ1-2; D gene: .; clone size: few; CDR3 length: 11; CDR3 protein: CASSPSDGYTF; CDR3 DNA: TGTGCCAGCAGTCCCTCCGATGGCTACACCTTC
V gene: TRBV20-1; J gene: TRBJ2-1; D gene: .; clone size: .; CDR3 length: 11; CDR3 protein: CSASRFNEQFF; CDR3 DNA: TGCAGTGCTTCTAGGTTTAATGAGCAGTTCTTC
V gene: TRBV18; J gene: TRBJ2-5; D gene: TRBD1; clone size: few; CDR3 length: 14; CDR3 protein: CASSEDRGQETQYF; CDR3 DNA: TGTGCCAGCTCCGAAGACAGGGGGCAAGAGACCCAGTACTTC
V gene: TRBV15; J gene: TRBJ1-5; D gene: .; clone size: many; CDR3 length: 11; CDR3 protein: CATSREGSQHF; CDR3 DNA: TGTGCCACCAGCAGAGAAGGGAGCCAGCATTTT
V gene: TRBV10-3; J gene: TRBJ2-7; D gene: TRBD1; clone size: once; CDR3 length: 13; CDR3 protein: CAISRDRTYEQYF; CDR3 DNA: TGTGCCATTTCCCGGGACAGGACCTACGAGCAGTACTTC
V gene: TRBV4-3; J gene: TRBJ2-3; D gene: .; clone size: .; CDR3 length: 18; CDR3 protein: CASSQGRRAQTSTDTQYF; CDR3 DNA: TGCGCCAGCAGCCAAGGAAGGCGGGCCCAGACTAGCACAGATACGCAGTATTTT
V gene: TRBV6-2/TRBV6-3; J gene: TRBJ2-3; D gene: .; clone size: few; CDR3 length: 14; CDR3 protein: CASRLHGAADTQYF; CDR3 DNA: TGTGCCAGCAGACTCCATGGGGCGGCAGATACGCAGTATTTT
V gene: TRBV5-1; J gene: TRBJ2-7; D gene: TRBD1; clone size: few; CDR3 length: 16; CDR3 protein: CASSLGLQGLSYEQYF; CDR3 DNA: TGCGCCAGCAGCTTGGGGTTACAGGGGCTCTCCTACGAGCAGTACTTC
V gene: TRBV3-1; J gene: TRBJ2-5; D gene: TRBD2; clone size: few; CDR3 length: 18; CDR3 protein: CASSQDEIAGRFGETQYF; CDR3 DNA: TGTGCCAGCAGCCAAGATGAAATAGCGGGGCGGTTCGGAGAGACCCAGTACTTC
V gene: TRBV15; J gene: TRBJ2-1; D gene: .; clone size: few; CDR3 length: 16; CDR3 protein: CATSRDLSVGYNEQFF; CDR3 DNA: TGTGCCACCAGCAGGGATCTTTCGGTAGGATACAATGAGCAGTTCTTC
V gene: TRBV2; J gene: TRBJ2-6; D gene: TRBD1; clone size: .; CDR3 length: 18; CDR3 protein: CASRLETGGISGANVLTF; CDR3 DNA: TGTGCCAGCAGACTCGAGACAGGGGGCATCTCTGGGGCCAACGTCCTGACTTTC
V gene: TRBV10-3; J gene: TRBJ2-7; D gene: TRBD1; clone size: few; CDR3 length: 13; CDR3 protein: CATSDRGLYEQYF; CDR3 DNA: TGTGCCACCTCGGACAGGGGATTATACGAGCAGTACTTC
V gene: TRBV30; J gene: TRBJ1-5; D gene: .; clone size: many; CDR3 length: 14; CDR3 protein: CAWSVQQPPQPQHF; CDR3 DNA: TGTGCCTGGAGTGTACAGCAACCCCCTCAGCCCCAGCATTTT
V gene: TRBV27; J gene: TRBJ2-7; D gene: TRBD1; clone size: many; CDR3 length: 16; CDR3 protein: CASTSIGQGRSYEQYF; CDR3 DNA: TGTGCCAGCACCTCGATCGGACAGGGTAGATCCTACGAGCAGTACTTC